This T cell receptor beta chain was sequenced for a study of blood T cell repertoires in COVID-19. Overall study: The cDNA or gDNA used as material had been derived from T cells, B-cell-depleted T cells, or PBMCs.

The CDR3 totals 15 residues. Trimming left V 0 bases short and J 0 bases short, with 7 bases between. Germline V CDR1 and CDR2: LNHNV, YYDKDF (reference sequence). Clones were sequenced by immunoSEQ multiplex PCR, and TCRdb holds only the in-frame ones, with some missing. The table shows approximately 170,000 clones, with approximately 80% occurring only once. Specimen: peripheral blood. This chain links TRBV15 with TRBJ2-3; D is undetermined. The clonotype originates from a woman older than 75 with COVID-19, enrolled during active disease. CDR3 loop: CATSRDPGSTDTQYF. DNA for the CDR3: TGTGCCACCAGCAGAGACCCCGGGAGCACAGATACGCAGTATTTT.